This T cell receptor (beta chain) was recorded in a study of cytomegalovirus exposure and HLA in healthy donors. To note about this clone: Its antigen remains unknown.

Study-level results: Analyses of presence and absence presupposed an approximately uniform sequencing depth across donors. Exclusion applied to some V segments, including TRBV6-2 and TRBV6-3, as they were indistinguishable.

The V gene lost 5 bases and the J gene lost 3 bases, with 19 bases spanning the gap. CDR1 SGHTA and CDR2 FQGNSA come from the germline V gene. The CDR3 has 16 amino acids. The PCR had 60 Vbeta and 13 Jbeta primers. Libraries were prepared by immunoSEQ multiplex PCR; TCRdb keeps only in-frame clonotypes and omits some of them. This repertoire shows around 190,000 clones, 65% to 90% found once; its top ten account for 2% to 2.5%. The sample comprised PBMCs. V is TRBV7-2 and J is TRBJ1-1, with D tentatively TRBD1 (5 bases). The clonotype comes from a woman aged 45-60 years in good health and CMV-seronegative. The CDR3 sequence: CASSLTPGLRHTEAFF. DNA of the CDR3: TGTGCCAGCAGCCTGACGCCAGGGTTACGGCACACTGAAGCTTTCTTT. The complete variable domain, with remaining parts taken from reference TRBV7-2 and TRBJ1-1, reads GAGVSQSPSNKVTEKGKDVELRCDPISGHTALYWYRQSLGQGLEFLIYFQGNSAPDKSGLPSDRFSAERTGGSVSTLTIQRTQQEDSAVYLCASSLTPGLRHTEAFFGQGTRLTVV.